These 17 T cell receptor beta chains came from one sample sequenced in a study of T cell repertoires and HLA-DP antigens. The data were produced by immunoSEQ multiplex PCR, yet TCRdb's version contains in-frame clones alone and is incomplete. Among approximately 86,000 clones listed, about 89% were seen once. These receptors lack a known antigen. The material sequenced was CD4+ T cells from PBMCs. Receptors were obtained from a man between 50 and 59 years old in good health and CMV-seronegative.

This chain joins TRBV18 and TRBJ1-1; 7 bases fit TRBD1. Germline-derived CDR1 and CDR2 are KGHSH and LQKENI. CDR3 length: 14 residues. V shed 3 bases and J 4 bases; nucleotides not matched to a gene: 5. DNA of the CDR3: TGTGCCAGCTCACCGGTGACAGGGTTCACTGAAGCTTTCTTT. Protein: CASSPVTGFTEAFF. Looking up the rest from reference TRBV18 and TRBJ1-1 gives the full variable domain: NAGVMQNPRHLVRRRGQEARLRCSPMKGHSHVYWYRQLPEEGLKFMVYLQKENIIDESGMPKERFSAEFPKEGPSILRIQQVVRGDSAAYFCASSPVTGFTEAFFGQGTRLTVV.

The rearrangement links TRBV28 to TRBJ2-3; D is uncertain. Trimming cost V 7 bases and J 2 bases, with 10 bases left between them. CDR3 length equals 13 residues. Germline-derived CDR1 and CDR2 are MDHEN and SYDVKM. The CDR3 DNA follows: TGTGCCAGCAACCCGGGTACCACAGATACGCAGTATTTT. This encodes CASNPGTTDTQYF.

The chain has TRBV11-2 and TRBJ2-2, with 9 bases matching TRBD2. This CDR3 is built from 16 residues. Germline CDR1 reads SGHAT; CDR2 reads FQNNGV. V dropped 1 base and J dropped 5; count of bases not matched to a gene: 5. CDR3 nucleotide sequence: TGTGCCAGCAGCTTAGTTAGCGGGAGTGGAACCGGGGAGCTGTTTTTT. It yields the protein CASSLVSGSGTGELFF.

This chain connects TRBV15 to TRBJ2-3; D possibly corresponds to TRBD2 (5 bases). The CDR3 contains 16 residues. The germline V and J ends were trimmed by 0 bases and 2 bases, with 12 bases remaining between them. Looked up from germline, CDR1 is LNHNV and CDR2 is YYDKDF (reference sequence). CDR3 residues: CATSREGSANTDTQYF. The DNA of the CDR3 is TGTGCCACCAGCAGAGAGGGTAGCGCGAACACAGATACGCAGTATTTT.

J is TRBJ2-3 and V is TRBV10-3; 11 nucleotides align to TRBD1. Germline CDR1 ENHRY, CDR2 SYGVKD. The CDR3 is 16 residues long. After removal of 2 bases from V and 6 bases from J, the junction contained 7 bases not matched to a gene. In DNA, the CDR3 is TGTGCCATCAGTGAGCCCGGGACAGGGGGGTCGGATACGCAGTATTTT. Its translation is CAISEPGTGGSDTQYF.

The V gene is TRBV7-2, the J gene TRBJ2-2; D call uncertain. CDR1 is SGHTA, CDR2 FQGNSA, per germline. The CDR3 length is 15 residues. Trimming took 2 bases from V and 3 from J, leaving 10 bases between them. CDR3 sequence reads: CASSLRVADTGELFF. The CDR3 nucleotides read TGTGCCAGCAGCTTACGGGTGGCGGACACCGGGGAGCTGTTTTTT.

DNA for the CDR3: TGTGCCAGCAGCGTAGGGACTAGCGGGGGTGAGCAGTACTTC. Residues: CASSVGTSGGEQYF. This chain links TRBV9 with TRBJ2-7, with 13 nucleotides matching TRBD2. The CDR3 runs 14 residues. V was clipped by 0 bases and J by 7 bases; unmatched bases: 1. From germline, CDR1 is SGDLS and CDR2 YYNGEE.

Concerning this clone: The sample carries other DNA sequences with the same CDR3. This chain links TRBV14 with TRBJ1-1; D possibly corresponds to TRBD1 (6 bases). The V end lost 0 bases, the J end lost 5 bases, and 10 bases lay between the germline ends. Germline V gives CDR1 SGHDN, CDR2 FVKESK. This CDR3 comprises 14 residues. The CDR3 here is CASSQDSGVTEAFF. The DNA of the CDR3 is TGTGCCAGCAGCCAAGATTCAGGGGTGACTGAAGCTTTCTTT.

J is TRBJ1-6 and V is TRBV5-4, with no clear D. The CDR3 length is 16 residues. V gave up 2 bases and J gave up 0 bases, with 9 bases separating them. The germline gives CDR1 SGHNT, CDR2 YYREEE (reference sequence). This CDR3 is CASSFLMSSYNSPLHF. CDR3 in DNA: TGTGCCAGCAGCTTCCTTATGAGCTCCTATAATTCACCCCTCCACTTT.

V gene TRBV6-5 combines with J gene TRBJ2-1, with 7 bases fitting TRBD2. The CDR3 is 16 amino acids. Germline CDR1 and CDR2: MNHEY and SVGAGI. Unmatched junction bases numbered 7, after V lost 4 bases and J lost 1 base. For the CDR3, the DNA is TGTGCCAGCAGTTTTGAGGGAGGGCCTTCCTACAATGAGCAGTTCTTC. The encoded protein is CASSFEGGPSYNEQFF.

V and J are TRBV13 and TRBJ2-2, with TRBD2 identical over 7 bases. There are 18 residues in the CDR3. Germline loops: CDR1 PRHDT, CDR2 FYEKMQ (reference sequence). V was clipped by 1 base and J by 3 bases; unmatched bases: 11. The CDR3 nucleotides are TGTGCCAGCAGCTTAGAACCAGCGGCGGGGGTTGACACCGGGGAGCTGTTTTTT. Translated: CASSLEPAAGVDTGELFF.

This clone was counted once. The CDR3 DNA reads TGTGCCAGCAGTTCCCGACAGGGTGCAGAAGGCTACACCTTC. Protein sequence: CASSSRQGAEGYTF. This sequence joins TRBV27 and TRBJ1-2; TRBD1 aligns across 7 bases. V trimming: 4 bases; J trimming: 8 bases; junction bases outside the gene matches: 10. CDR3 size: 14 residues. CDR1 is MNHEY and CDR2 is SMNVEV in the germline V gene (reference sequence).

This rearrangement joins TRBV19 to TRBJ1-1; D remains unclear. The CDR3 is 13 amino acids. Per germline, CDR1 LNHDA and CDR2 SQIVND (reference sequence). V dropped 6 bases and J dropped 1 base, with 9 bases sitting between them. This chain's CDR3 is CASSDRQNTEAFF. DNA for the CDR3: TGTGCCAGTAGCGACCGACAGAACACTGAAGCTTTCTTT.

This sequence joins TRBV28 and TRBJ1-1; D call uncertain. Germline assignment: CDR1 MDHEN and CDR2 SYDVKM. V lost 8 bases and J lost 2, with 9 bases in between. This CDR3 is built from 12 residues. This chain's CDR3 is CASFDPNTEAFF. The CDR3 DNA reads TGTGCCAGCTTCGACCCAAACACTGAAGCTTTCTTT. Complete variable domain (other parts from reference TRBV28 and TRBJ1-1): DVKVTQSSRYLVKRTGEKVFLECVQDMDHENMFWYRQDPGLGLRLIYFSYDVKMKEKGDIPEGYSVSREKKERFSLILESASTNQTSMYLCASFDPNTEAFFGQGTRLTVV.

The V gene is TRBV5-3, the J gene TRBJ1-4, with D unclear. TRBV5-3 is classed as an ORF, of uncertain function. Trimming cost V 0 bases and J 0 bases, with 6 bases left between them. The CDR3 length is 15 residues. The CDR3 nucleotides read TGTGCCAGAAGCTTGGCTGGAGCAACTAATGAAAAACTGTTTTTT. Translation: CARSLAGATNEKLFF.

This clone has more than one count but fewer than ten. The conserved closing phenylalanine or tryptophan is absent in this CDR3, likely reflecting a read error. The DNA is omitted, as the CDR3 cannot be located on it reliably, and the CDR3 follows TCRdb's listing. CDR3: CASSVNPGTGLFI. The genes are TRBV28 and TRBJ2-7; TRBD1, as called in the table, went unchecked against the DNA. Per the germline V gene, CDR1 is MDHEN and CDR2 is SYDVKM. Both ends counted, the CDR3 spans 13 residues.

The chain couples TRBV7-2 to TRBJ2-3; D gene ambiguous. The V end was cut by 5 bases, the J end by 0 bases, with 15 bases between. CDR1 is SGHTA, CDR2 FQGNSA, per germline. The CDR3 has 16 residues. CDR3 region: CASSMFGRSSTDTQYF. CDR3 DNA sequence: TGTGCCAGCAGCATGTTTGGACGGTCAAGCACAGATACGCAGTATTTT.